The 4 T cell receptor beta chains reported below all come from one sample, sequenced in a study of shared clonotypes between healthy human individuals. Some clones are missing from TCRdb's copy, which holds only in-frame ones; the method was immunoSEQ multiplex PCR. The data show about 700,000 clones, under 95% seen once. CD8 cells classed as naive were CD45RO-negative and positively selected for CCR7, excluding terminally differentiated effector memory CD45RA+ cells. Sequencing used naive CD8+ T cells sorted from blood. The source of these receptors is a man aged 30 to 45 in good health.

The chain uses TRBV28 and TRBJ2-1; D is undetermined. The V end was cut by 2 bases, the J end by 5 bases, with 4 bases between. The CDR3 length is 12 residues. Germline V gene lookup returns CDR1 MDHEN and CDR2 SYDVKM. The CDR3 DNA is TGTGCCAGCAGTTTAATGGACAATGAGCAGTTCTTC. Its translation is CASSLMDNEQFF.

This chain uses TRBV5-6 with TRBJ1-1; D is uncertain. CDR3 size: 12 residues. V was cut by 3 bases and J by 6 bases, with 9 bases left in between. The germline V gene encodes CDR1 SGHDT and CDR2 YYEEEE. The CDR3 nucleotides are TGTGCCAGCAGCTACGGTGGGGCTGAAGCTTTCTTT. Translation gives CASSYGGAEAFF.

The chain carries TRBV7-9 and TRBJ2-7, with a possible D match to TRBD2 (5 bases). Deletions cut 11 bases from V and 0 bases from J, with 14 bases between. This CDR3 is 13 amino acids long. Germline CDR1 reads SEHNR; CDR2 reads FQNEAQ (reference sequence). The CDR3 nucleotides read TGTGCCTGGCGGGCAGCAAGCTCCTACGAGCAGTACTTC. Its translation is CAWRAASSYEQYF.

The rearrangement links TRBV7-3 to TRBJ2-1; 16 bases fit TRBD2. Trimming took 6 bases from V and 10 from J; bases not matched to a gene: 18. The germline gives CDR1 SGHTA, CDR2 FQGTGA. CDR3 length: 19 residues. DNA for the CDR3: TGTGCCAGCAGTTTAGAACCGGGACTAGCGGGAGGGCCTCGGGGGGAGCAGTTCTTC. It is translated as CASSLEPGLAGGPRGEQFF.